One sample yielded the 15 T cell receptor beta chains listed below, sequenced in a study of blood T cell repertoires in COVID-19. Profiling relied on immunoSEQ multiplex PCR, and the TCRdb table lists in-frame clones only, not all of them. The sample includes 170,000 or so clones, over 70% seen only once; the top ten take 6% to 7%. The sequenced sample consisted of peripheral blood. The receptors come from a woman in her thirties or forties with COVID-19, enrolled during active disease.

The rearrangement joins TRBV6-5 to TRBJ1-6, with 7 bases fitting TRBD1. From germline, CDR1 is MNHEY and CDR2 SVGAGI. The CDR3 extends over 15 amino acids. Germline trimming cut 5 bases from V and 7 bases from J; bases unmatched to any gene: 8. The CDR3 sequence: CASSRQGTRNSPLHF. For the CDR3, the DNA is TGTGCCAGCAGTCGACAGGGAACGAGGAATTCACCCCTCCACTTT.

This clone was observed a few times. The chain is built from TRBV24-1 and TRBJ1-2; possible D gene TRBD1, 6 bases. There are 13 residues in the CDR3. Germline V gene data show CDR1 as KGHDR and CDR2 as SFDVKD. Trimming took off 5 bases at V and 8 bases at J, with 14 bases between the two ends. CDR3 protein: CATSGIRGEGYTF. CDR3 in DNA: TGTGCCACCAGTGGAATCAGGGGCGAGGGCTACACCTTC.

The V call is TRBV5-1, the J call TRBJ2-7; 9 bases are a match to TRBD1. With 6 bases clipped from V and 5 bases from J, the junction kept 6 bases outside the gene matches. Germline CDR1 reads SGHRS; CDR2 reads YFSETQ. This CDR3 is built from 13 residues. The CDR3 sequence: CASTGDRVHEQYF. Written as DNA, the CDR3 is TGCGCCAGCACGGGGGACAGGGTCCACGAGCAGTACTTC.

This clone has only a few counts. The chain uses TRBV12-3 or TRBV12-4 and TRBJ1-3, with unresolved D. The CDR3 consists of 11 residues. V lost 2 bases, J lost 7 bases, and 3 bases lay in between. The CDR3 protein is CASSLLNTIYF. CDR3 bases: TGTGCCAGCAGTTTACTGAACACCATATATTTT.

CDR3 amino acids: CASSDPLRGYTF. The DNA for the CDR3 is TGTGCCAGCAGTGACCCCTTGAGGGGCTACACCTTC. The V call is TRBV6-4, the J call TRBJ1-2; no reliable D call. Trimming removed 2 bases from V and 8 bases from J, with 9 bases in between. From germline, CDR1 is MRHNA and CDR2 SNTAGT. The CDR3 is made up of 12 amino acids.

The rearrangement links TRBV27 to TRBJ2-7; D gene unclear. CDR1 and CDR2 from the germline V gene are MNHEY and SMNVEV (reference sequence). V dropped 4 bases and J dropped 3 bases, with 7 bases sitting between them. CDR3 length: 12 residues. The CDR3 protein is CASSSQDYEQYF. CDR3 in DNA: TGTGCCAGCAGTTCCCAGGACTACGAGCAGTACTTC.

This CDR3 reads CASSRTAGSNSPLHF. CDR3 nucleotides: TGTGCCAGCAGCCGAACGGCAGGCTCTAATTCACCCCTCCACTTT. The chain combines TRBV7-6 with TRBJ1-6; D uncertain. CDR1 is SGHVS and CDR2 is FNYEAQ in the germline V gene. The CDR3 covers 15 residues. Between the trimmed V and J ends, which lost 5 bases and 6 bases, there was a span of 14 bases.

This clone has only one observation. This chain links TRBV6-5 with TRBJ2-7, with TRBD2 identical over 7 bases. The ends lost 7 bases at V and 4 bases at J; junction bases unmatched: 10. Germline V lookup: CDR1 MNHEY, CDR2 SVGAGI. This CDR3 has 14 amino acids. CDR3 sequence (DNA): TGTGCCAGCAATCGGGAAGCGGGGAGGTACGAGCAGTACTTC. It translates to CASNREAGRYEQYF.

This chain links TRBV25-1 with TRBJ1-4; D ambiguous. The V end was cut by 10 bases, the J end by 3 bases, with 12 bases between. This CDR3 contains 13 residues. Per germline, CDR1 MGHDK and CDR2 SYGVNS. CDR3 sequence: CATKLDSNEKLFF. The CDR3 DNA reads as TGTGCCACCAAACTCGACTCTAATGAAAAACTGTTTTTT.

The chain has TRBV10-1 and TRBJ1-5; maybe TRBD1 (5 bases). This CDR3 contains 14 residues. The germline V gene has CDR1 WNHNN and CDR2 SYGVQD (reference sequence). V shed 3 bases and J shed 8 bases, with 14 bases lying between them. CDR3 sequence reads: CASSETPDKKPQHF. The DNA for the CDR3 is TGCGCCAGCAGTGAAACCCCGGACAAGAAGCCCCAGCATTTT.

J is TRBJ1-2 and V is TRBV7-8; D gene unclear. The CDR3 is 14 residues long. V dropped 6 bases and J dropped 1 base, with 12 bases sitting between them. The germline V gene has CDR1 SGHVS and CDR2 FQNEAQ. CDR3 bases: TGTGCCAGCAGTTACGACAACAGTAACTATGGCTACACCTTC. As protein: CASSYDNSNYGYTF. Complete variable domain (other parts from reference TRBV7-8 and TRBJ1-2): GAGVSQSPRYKVAKRGQDVALRCDPISGHVSLFWYQQALGQGPEFLTYFQNEAQLDKSGLPSDRFFAERPEGSVSTLKIQRTQQEDSAVYLCASSYDNSNYGYTFGSGTRLTVV.

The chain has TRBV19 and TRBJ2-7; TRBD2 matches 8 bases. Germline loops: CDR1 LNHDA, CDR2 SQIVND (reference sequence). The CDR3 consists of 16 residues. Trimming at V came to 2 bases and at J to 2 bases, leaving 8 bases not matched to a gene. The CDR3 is CASSITLAGLAYEQYF. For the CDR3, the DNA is TGTGCCAGTAGTATAACCTTAGCGGGACTTGCCTACGAGCAGTACTTC. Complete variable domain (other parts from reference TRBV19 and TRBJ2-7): DGGITQSPKYLFRKEGQNVTLSCEQNLNHDAMYWYRQDPGQGLRLIYYSQIVNDFQKGDIAEGYSVSREKKESFPLTVTSAQKNPTAFYLCASSITLAGLAYEQYFGPGTRLTVT.

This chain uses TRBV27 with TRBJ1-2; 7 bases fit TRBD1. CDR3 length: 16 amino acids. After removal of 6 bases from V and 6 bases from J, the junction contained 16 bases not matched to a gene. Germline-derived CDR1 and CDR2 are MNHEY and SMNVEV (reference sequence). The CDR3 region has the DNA TGTGCCAGCAGCCTAACCGGGACAGACCGAGGAAATGGCTACACCTTC. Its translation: CASSLTGTDRGNGYTF.

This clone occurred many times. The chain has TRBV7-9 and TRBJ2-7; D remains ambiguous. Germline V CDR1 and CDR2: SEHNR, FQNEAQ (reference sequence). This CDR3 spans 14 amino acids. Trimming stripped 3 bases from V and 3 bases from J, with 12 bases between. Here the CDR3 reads CASSLGLTLYEQYF. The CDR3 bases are TGTGCCAGCAGCTTGGGCTTGACCCTCTACGAGCAGTACTTC.

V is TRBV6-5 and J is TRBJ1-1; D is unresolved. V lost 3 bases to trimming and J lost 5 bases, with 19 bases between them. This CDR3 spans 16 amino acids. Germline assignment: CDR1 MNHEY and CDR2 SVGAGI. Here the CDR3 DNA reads TGTGCCAGCAGTTATCGGGGTGTTGGTGGAAGGACTGAAGCTTTCTTT. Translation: CASSYRGVGGRTEAFF.